The 27 T cell receptor beta chains given below trace back to one sample, sequenced in a study of T cells in Graves' hyperthyroidism and ophthalmopathy (dated by TCRdb to between 2018 and 2021). Library construction relied on multiplex PCR. The instrument given in TCRdb is Illumina HiSeq 2000. The TCR beta CDR3 regions were amplified from RNA transcripts. A first-round RT-PCR of the TCR CDR3 used the HTBI primer set with the Qiagen OneStep RT-PCR kit. The public reads were reprocessed in TCRdb via fastp at Q25 and MiXCR, keeping in-frame beta chains. Each entry is one CDR3 protein sequence, shown with its most common DNA and genes. This sample is represented by 600,000 to 800,000 distinct CDR3 sequences; about 35% of them were singletons. Of the sample, roughly 30% falls within the top ten clones. The sample taken for sequencing was blood. Every receptor here comes from a woman between 40 and 50 years old with Graves' hyperthyroidism.

This clonotype was seen a few times. The J gene is TRBJ2-5, the V gene TRBV9; 11 positions agree with TRBD1. This CDR3 has 15 residues. The trim removed 4 bases at V and 5 bases at J, leaving 7 bases unmatched. The V gene's germline CDR1 is SGDLS and CDR2 YYNGEE. This chain's CDR3 is CASSPRTGGMETQYF. The CDR3 DNA is TGTGCCAGCAGCCCCCGGACAGGGGGCATGGAGACCCAGTACTTC.

Concerning this clonotype: Relative to the germline gene, one junction end is altered; a read error may explain this. The V and J genes are TRBV10-3 and TRBJ1-4, with a possible D match to TRBD1 (5 bases). Germline V gene data show CDR1 as ENHRY and CDR2 as SYGVKD. The CDR3 has 18 residues. CDR3 DNA sequence: TGTGCCAGCAGTTACCTCGACGGACCGGTGGGGGAAGGCGAAAAACTGTTTTTT. Translating it yields CASSYLDGPVGEGEKLFF.

Many counts were recorded for this clonotype. The V call is TRBV7-2, the J call TRBJ2-7; D not resolved. The ends were cut back, 1 base at V and 6 bases at J, with 13 bases in the middle. The CDR3 spans 14 residues. CDR1 SGHTA and CDR2 FQGNSA come from the germline V gene. The DNA for the CDR3 is TGTGCCAGCAGCTTAGTAGGGCAGTCAGGCGAGCAGTACTTC. Translated: CASSLVGQSGEQYF. Together with reference TRBV7-2 and TRBJ2-7, the CDR3 gives the full variable domain: GAGVSQSPSNKVTEKGKDVELRCDPISGHTALYWYRQSLGQGLEFLIYFQGNSAPDKSGLPSDRFSAERTGGSVSTLTIQRTQQEDSAVYLCASSLVGQSGEQYFGPGTRLTVT.

This clonotype was recorded many times. The CDR3 DNA reads as TGTGCCAGCAGCGCCCTGTTAAAGGGAGGCTACACCTTC. Translation: CASSALLKGGYTF. This sequence joins TRBV9 and TRBJ1-2, with D hard to call. V was shortened by 3 bases and J by 8 bases, with 14 bases between the two germline ends. This CDR3 has 13 residues. Germline V gene sequence: CDR1 SGDLS, CDR2 YYNGEE.

This chain connects TRBV5-4 to TRBJ1-1; 9 bases fit TRBD1. V shed 1 base, J shed 0 bases, and the junction held 7 bases outside the gene matches. CDR3 length equals 17 residues. The germline CDR1 and CDR2 sequences are SGHNT and YYREEE (reference sequence). CDR3 amino acids: CASSLYGTGPLNTEAFF. The CDR3 region has the DNA TGTGCCAGCAGCTTGTACGGGACAGGGCCCTTGAACACTGAAGCTTTCTTT.

As concerns this clonotype: The CDR3 does not end in the conserved phenylalanine or tryptophan, so this is likely a read error. This chain uses TRBV7-9 with TRBJ1-1, with 10 bases lining up with TRBD1. Per the germline V gene, CDR1 is SEHNR and CDR2 is FQNEAQ (reference sequence). V shed 5 bases and J 0 bases; nucleotides not matched to a gene: 3. The CDR3 length is 15 residues. DNA for the CDR3: TGTGCCAGCAGCGGACAGGGGGTTATGAACACTGAAGCTTTCTCT. It translates to CASSGQGVMNTEAFS.

This chain links TRBV7-2 with TRBJ1-2, with D unclear. The CDR3 has 12 residues. V was trimmed by 5 bases and J by 4 bases, leaving 8 bases between them. Germline V gives CDR1 SGHTA, CDR2 FQGNSA. The CDR3 DNA is TGTGCCAGCAGCCTTCCCCCCTATGGCTACACCTTC. This encodes CASSLPPYGYTF.

The rearrangement uses TRBV20-1 and TRBJ2-5; 7 nucleotides align to TRBD2. CDR1 DFQATT and CDR2 SNEGSKA come from the germline V gene (reference sequence). The CDR3 has 14 amino acids. V gave up 3 bases and J gave up 3 bases; unmatched junction bases: 7. CDR3 DNA: TGCAGTGCTAGGGCGGGAGCGGGGAAAGAGACCCAGTACTTC. Translation: CSARAGAGKETQYF.

A single count supports this clonotype. A read error is possible here, since a much larger clone lies one base away. J is TRBJ2-7 and V is TRBV19; no definite D call. The CDR3 is 12 residues long. Germline CDR1 LNHDA, CDR2 SQIVND (reference sequence). V was cut by 5 bases and J by 3 bases, with 8 bases left in between. In DNA, the CDR3 is TGTGCCAGTAGTGCCCAGTTCTACGAGCAGTACTTC. It codes for CASSAQFYEQYF.

This clonotype was detected ten times or more. This sequence joins TRBV20-1 and TRBJ1-1; the D gene is possibly TRBD1 (5 bases). Trimming cost V 6 bases and J 1 base, with 12 bases left between them. The CDR3 has 13 amino acids. The germline V gene encodes CDR1 DFQATT and CDR2 SNEGSKA (reference sequence). The CDR3 loop reads CSAGLDRNTEAFF. The CDR3 coding sequence is TGCAGTGCGGGTCTCGACAGGAACACTGAAGCTTTCTTT.

V usage is TRBV20-1 and J usage is TRBJ1-2, with a weak D call TRBD1 (5 bases). This CDR3 spans 14 amino acids. V gave up 7 bases and J gave up 3 bases, with 18 bases separating them. CDR1 and CDR2 from the germline V gene are DFQATT and SNEGSKA (reference sequence). CDR3: CSVLLLGDYYGYTF. CDR3 bases: TGCAGTGTCCTTTTACTAGGGGACTACTATGGCTACACCTTC.

This clonotype was seen ten or more times. V and J are TRBV7-2 and TRBJ2-5; 13 bases are shared with TRBD2. Germline CDR1 reads SGHTA; CDR2 reads FQGNSA. CDR3 size: 16 residues. The V and J ends lost 5 bases and 7 bases, in that order; junction bases with no gene match: 10. CDR3 bases: TGTGCCAGCAGCCCATTTACTAGCGGGGGGGCGGGGACCCAGTACTTC. This gives the protein CASSPFTSGGAGTQYF. Drawing the rest from reference TRBV7-2 and TRBJ2-5, the complete variable domain is GAGVSQSPSNKVTEKGKDVELRCDPISGHTALYWYRQSLGQGLEFLIYFQGNSAPDKSGLPSDRFSAERTGGSVSTLTIQRTQQEDSAVYLCASSPFTSGGAGTQYFGPGTRLLVL.

The genes are TRBV7-8 and TRBJ2-7; no clear D gene. Looked up from germline, CDR1 is SGHVS and CDR2 is FQNEAQ. CDR3 length equals 12 residues. V lost 8 bases to trimming and J lost 6 bases, with 14 bases between them. The CDR3 DNA reads as TGTGCCAGCTCACCCGACGGTGGCGAGCAGTACTTC. Protein: CASSPDGGEQYF.

This clonotype was counted many times. As DNA, the CDR3 is TGTGCCAGCAGCGTAGGTCTGGAAGCGAACTATGGCTACACCTTC. Translation gives CASSVGLEANYGYTF. The chain has TRBV9 and TRBJ1-2; D unclear. Per the germline V gene, CDR1 is SGDLS and CDR2 is YYNGEE. The CDR3 contains 15 residues. Trimming pared 0 bases from V and 2 bases from J, leaving 11 bases between.

In its sample, this clonotype was seen many times. The rearrangement links TRBV7-6 to TRBJ2-7; D is uncertain. V was pared by 8 bases and J by 4 bases, with 9 bases between. This CDR3 has 11 residues. The germline CDR1 and CDR2 sequences are SGHVS and FNYEAQ. Here the CDR3 DNA reads TGTGCCAGCGGTGTTGGGTACGAGCAGTACTTC. It yields the protein CASGVGYEQYF.

This chain connects TRBV15 to TRBJ1-4; D may be TRBD1 (6 bases). Trimming removed 6 bases at V and 1 base at J, with 21 bases between. The CDR3 totals 18 residues. Germline loops: CDR1 LNHNV, CDR2 YYDKDF (reference sequence). This CDR3 is CATSEGKGGGVTNEKLFF. In DNA form, the CDR3 reads TGTGCCACCAGTGAGGGGAAAGGAGGGGGAGTAACTAATGAAAAACTGTTTTTT.

Turning to this clonotype: Since a much larger clone is just one base distant, this may be a read error. V gene TRBV12-3 or TRBV12-4 combines with J gene TRBJ1-1; tentative D call: TRBD1 (6 bases). V was trimmed by 6 bases and J by 7 bases, leaving 15 bases between them. The CDR3 contains 13 residues. CDR3 loop: CASSRRGDIEAFF. The CDR3 DNA reads TGTGCCAGCAGCCGCCGGGGGGACATTGAAGCTTTCTTT.

The rearrangement uses TRBV6-5 and TRBJ1-2, with D maybe TRBD1 (6 bases). Trimming took 0 bases from V and 6 from J, leaving 14 bases between them. CDR1 and CDR2 (germline): MNHEY, SVGAGI. The CDR3 consists of 15 residues. CDR3 DNA: TGTGCCAGCAGTTACTCGTCCAGGGGCATCGATGGCTACACCTTC. Its protein product is CASSYSSRGIDGYTF.

This clonotype was seen ten or more times. V and J are TRBV10-3 and TRBJ1-2; weak D call: TRBD1 (6 bases). The V gene's germline CDR1 is ENHRY and CDR2 SYGVKD. CDR3 size: 17 residues. V lost 0 bases to trimming and J lost 0 bases, with 14 bases between them. The CDR3 is CAISESSGGASNYGYTF. CDR3 sequence (DNA): TGTGCCATCAGTGAGTCGTCGGGGGGCGCATCTAACTATGGCTACACCTTC.

The chain carries TRBV7-9 and TRBJ1-4; 8 nucleotides align to TRBD1. This CDR3 is built from 14 residues. CDR1 is SEHNR and CDR2 is FQNEAQ in the germline V gene (reference sequence). V lost 5 bases to trimming and J lost 10 bases; unmatched junction nucleotides: 9. The CDR3 region is CASSRGQGYGKLFF. The CDR3 DNA is TGTGCCAGCAGCCGCGGACAGGGATACGGAAAACTGTTTTTT.

The V call is TRBV3-1, the J call TRBJ1-2; no reliable D call. The CDR3 extends over 14 amino acids. The V and J ends lost 3 bases and 4 bases respectively, with 12 bases between them. CDR1 LGHDT and CDR2 YNNKEL come from the germline V gene (reference sequence). The CDR3 sequence is CASSQEGFLYGYTF. The CDR3 DNA is TGTGCCAGCAGCCAGGAAGGGTTCCTCTATGGCTACACCTTC.

A few counts support this clonotype. This chain links TRBV5-1 with TRBJ2-5, with 7 bases aligning to TRBD1. Germline V gene lookup returns CDR1 SGHRS and CDR2 YFSETQ. The CDR3 is made up of 15 amino acids. J lost 5 bases, V lost 5 bases, and 12 bases had no gene match. The CDR3 protein is CASSQRTGDGETQYF. Written as DNA, the CDR3 is TGCGCCAGCAGTCAACGTACAGGGGACGGGGAGACCCAGTACTTC.

Ten or more counts support this clonotype. The chain combines TRBV20-1 with TRBJ2-5, with 8 positions matching TRBD1. The length of the CDR3 is 13 residues. The J segment lost 1 base and the V segment lost 5 bases, leaving 3 bases of the junction unmatched. Per germline, CDR1 DFQATT and CDR2 SNEGSKA (reference sequence). CDR3 residues: CSASTGAQETQYF. The DNA for the CDR3 is TGCAGTGCTTCGACAGGGGCCCAAGAGACCCAGTACTTC.

Of note for this clonotype: Germline is not matched at one junction end, which may reflect a read error. The rearrangement links TRBV10-3 to TRBJ2-7; 13 nucleotides line up with TRBD2. This CDR3 is built from 15 residues. Per the germline V gene, CDR1 is ENHRY and CDR2 is SYGVKD. CDR3 region: CASSSRLAGGNEQYF. CDR3 sequence (DNA): TGTGCCAGCAGTTCTCGACTAGCGGGAGGAAACGAGCAGTACTTC.

The sample holds one count of this clonotype. V usage is TRBV27 and J usage is TRBJ2-6; D might be TRBD1 (6 bases). Looked up from germline, CDR1 is MNHEY and CDR2 is SMNVEV (reference sequence). The CDR3 is made up of 19 amino acids. V was clipped by 1 base and J by 7 bases, with 23 bases between them. The CDR3 loop is CASSLLTGPVALRANVLTF. Here the CDR3 DNA reads TGTGCCAGCAGTTTATTGACAGGCCCTGTGGCTCTGCGCGCCAACGTCCTGACTTTC.

In its sample, this clonotype was seen a few times. This chain uses TRBV6-5 with TRBJ1-5; D remains ambiguous. CDR3 size: 14 residues. V gave up 5 bases and J gave up 3 bases, with 11 bases separating them. The germline gives CDR1 MNHEY, CDR2 SVGAGI. CDR3 bases: TGTGCCAGCAGTGAAGCGCTTTCCAATCAGCCCCAGCATTTT. Protein: CASSEALSNQPQHF.

This chain uses TRBV28 with TRBJ1-5; 10 bases fit TRBD1. The CDR3 extends over 15 amino acids. The germline CDR1 and CDR2 sequences are MDHEN and SYDVKM. The V segment lost 6 bases and the J segment 5 bases; nucleotides outside the gene matches: 7. The CDR3 loop is CASSWDRGSDQPQHF. The CDR3 DNA sequence: TGTGCCAGCAGCTGGGACAGGGGAAGTGATCAGCCCCAGCATTTT. Variable domain in full (rest from reference TRBV28 and TRBJ1-5): DVKVTQSSRYLVKRTGEKVFLECVQDMDHENMFWYRQDPGLGLRLIYFSYDVKMKEKGDIPEGYSVSREKKERFSLILESASTNQTSMYLCASSWDRGSDQPQHFGDGTRLSIL.